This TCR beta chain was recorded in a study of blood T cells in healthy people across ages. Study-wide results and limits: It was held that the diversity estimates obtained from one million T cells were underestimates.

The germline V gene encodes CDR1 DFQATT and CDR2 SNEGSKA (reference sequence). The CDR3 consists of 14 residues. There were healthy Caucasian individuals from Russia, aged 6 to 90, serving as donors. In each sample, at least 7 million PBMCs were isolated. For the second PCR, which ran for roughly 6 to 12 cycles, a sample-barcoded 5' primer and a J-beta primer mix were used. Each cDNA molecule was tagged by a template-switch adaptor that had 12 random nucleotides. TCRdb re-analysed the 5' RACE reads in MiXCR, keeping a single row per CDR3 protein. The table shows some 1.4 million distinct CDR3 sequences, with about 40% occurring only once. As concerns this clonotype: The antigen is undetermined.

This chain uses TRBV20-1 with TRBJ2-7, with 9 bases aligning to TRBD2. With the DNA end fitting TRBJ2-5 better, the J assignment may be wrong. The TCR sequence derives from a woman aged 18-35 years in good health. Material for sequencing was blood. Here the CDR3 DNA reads TGCAGTGCTAGTAGAGCGGGAGGTGGAGAGACCCAGTACTTC. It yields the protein CSASRAGGGETQYF.